This T cell receptor beta chain was recovered during a study of OX40 agonist ivuxolimab in advanced cancers. Study summary: Every 2 weeks, ivuxolimab was infused into the patients intravenously at between 0.01 and 10 mg/kg.

The CDR3 runs 16 residues. This clone was seen only once. Only in-frame clones appear in the TCRdb table, and some are missing; sequencing was by immunoSEQ multiplex PCR. The data show 76,000 or so clones, 85% to 90% seen once. Sequencing was performed on CD4+ or CD8+ T cells sorted from blood, taken in a trial of the OX40 agonist ivuxolimab. The receptor was derived from an adult with an advanced solid tumor such as melanoma, head and neck, liver or kidney cancer. The chain employs TRBV21-1 and TRBJ1-2. TRBV21-1 is deemed a pseudogene. CDR3 DNA: TGTGCCAGCAGCAAAATTCACCACGGACCCTTTAATGGCTACACCTTC. It codes for CASSKIHHGPFNGYTF.